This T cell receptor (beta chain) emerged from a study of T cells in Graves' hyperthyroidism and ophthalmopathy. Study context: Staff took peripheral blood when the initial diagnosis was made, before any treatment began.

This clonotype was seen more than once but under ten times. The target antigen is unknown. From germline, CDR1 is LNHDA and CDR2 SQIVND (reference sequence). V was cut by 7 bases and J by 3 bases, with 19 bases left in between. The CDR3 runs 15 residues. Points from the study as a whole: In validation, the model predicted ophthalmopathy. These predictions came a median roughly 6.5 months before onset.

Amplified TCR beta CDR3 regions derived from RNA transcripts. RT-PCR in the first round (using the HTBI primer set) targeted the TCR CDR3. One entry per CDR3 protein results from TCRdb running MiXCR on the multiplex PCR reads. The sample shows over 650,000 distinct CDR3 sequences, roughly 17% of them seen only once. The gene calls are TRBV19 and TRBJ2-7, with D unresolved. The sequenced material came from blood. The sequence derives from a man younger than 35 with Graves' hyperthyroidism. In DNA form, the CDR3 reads TGTGCCAGTACCGAAGGGAACAGAGGAGTCTACGAGCAGTACTTC. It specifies CASTEGNRGVYEQYF.